Listed below are T cell receptor beta chains from one sample, sequenced in a study of identical twins. TCRdb fed the 5' RACE reads into MiXCR, producing one record per CDR3 protein. The repertoire holds roughly 250,000 distinct CDR3 sequences, with about 14% as singletons. The sequencing input was memory (CD45RO+) T cells sorted from blood. These receptors were collected from a woman between 18 and 30 years old in good health. The conserved cysteine and the conserved F or W are not part of the CDR3 here.

j_gene,v_gene,CDR3aa
TRBJ2-2,TRBV7-9,ASSLMTRAGELF
TRBJ2-1,TRBV5-6,ASSLGQYYNEQF
TRBJ2-1,TRBV6-5,ASSYGGGRSEQF
TRBJ2-7,TRBV11-1,ASSLDFYLGSSSYEQY
TRBJ2-3,TRBV11-2,ASSLVLRGSGGSTDTQY
TRBJ1-4,TRBV6-1,ASRNTGTGQPTNEKLF
TRBJ2-1,TRBV7-9,ATKLAGLLSYNEQF
TRBJ2-1,TRBV7-2,ASSLYPGLAGESEQF
TRBJ2-5,TRBV20-1,SARVEETQY
TRBJ2-3,TRBV18,ASSPRDTSTDTQY
TRBJ2-7,TRBV20-1,SASREKGVYEQY
TRBJ1-1,TRBV7-9,ASSIDFNTEAF
TRBJ2-3,TRBV10-3,AIKESGGSGPDTQY
TRBJ1-5,TRBV19,ASSIDIQGGTSNQPQH
TRBJ1-2,TRBV20-1,SVPLFNYGYT
TRBJ2-7,TRBV25-1,ASREGQGASYEQY
TRBJ2-2,TRBV6-2/TRBV6-3,ASIGAGGPRTGELF
TRBJ2-1,TRBV21-1,ASSKVSIRDYNSNEQF
TRBJ2-2,TRBV7-3,ASSPRSGRTGELF
TRBJ2-2,TRBV28,ASTSHGLSNTGELF
TRBJ2-6,TRBV6-1,ASRRTAGANVLT
TRBJ1-6,TRBV5-4,ASSSTGTGTPSPLH
TRBJ2-3,TRBV5-1,ASRLGNSGVRDTQY
TRBJ2-7,TRBV27,ASSYTGTAYEQY
TRBJ1-2,TRBV20-1,SARHSAAFYGYT
TRBJ1-2,TRBV5-4,ASSPERGRGNGYT
TRBJ1-2,TRBV4-1,ASSQVDASYGYT
TRBJ2-7,TRBV7-9,ASSPGGAYEQY
TRBJ2-7,TRBV7-2,ASSRTSGSYEQY